The 17 T cell receptor beta chains listed next were all sequenced from one sample in a study of OX40 agonist ivuxolimab in advanced cancers. The method was the immunoSEQ multiplex PCR assay. What TCRdb holds here is the immuneACCESS table cut down to in-frame rearrangements. Part of the clones is not present; checked against another copy, under half of the missing clones reflect an unresolved V gene, and the others are unexplained. The sample data list around 13,000 clones, and 75% to 90% of these were observed just once. The ten largest account for more than 20% of the sample. Sequencing was performed on CD4+ or CD8+ T cells sorted from blood, taken in a trial of the OX40 agonist ivuxolimab. These receptors were obtained from an adult with an advanced solid tumor such as melanoma, head and neck, liver or kidney cancer.

The chain employs TRBV6-1 and TRBJ2-1, with 8 bases identical to TRBD1. The germline V gene has CDR1 MNHNS and CDR2 SASEGT. The V gene end was trimmed by 1 base and the J gene end by 7 bases; junction bases not matched to a gene: 9. The CDR3 contains 16 residues. The CDR3 loop reads CASSEVVQGANNEQFF. The CDR3 DNA reads TGTGCCAGCAGTGAAGTGGTTCAGGGGGCTAATAATGAGCAGTTCTTC.

The J gene is TRBJ2-4, the V gene TRBV27, with a possible D match to TRBD2 (7 bases). Germline V gene sequence: CDR1 MNHEY, CDR2 SMNVEV (reference sequence). The CDR3 has 16 amino acids. V lost 3 bases and J lost 0, with 12 bases in between. CDR3 amino acids: CASSFIGGLAKNIQYF. As DNA, the CDR3 is TGTGCCAGCAGTTTTATCGGGGGGCTAGCCAAAAACATTCAGTACTTC.

V gene TRBV6-6 combines with J gene TRBJ2-2; D gene unclear. CDR3 length: 12 residues. Between the trimmed V and J ends, which lost 4 bases and 3 bases, there was a span of 3 bases. Per the germline V gene, CDR1 is MNHNY and CDR2 is SVGAGI (reference sequence). The CDR3 spells CASSSYTGELFF. The DNA of the CDR3 is TGTGCCAGCAGTTCATACACCGGGGAGCTGTTTTTT.

The rearrangement uses TRBV7-3 and TRBJ2-3; 7 bases align to TRBD1. The length of the CDR3 is 15 residues. CDR1 and CDR2 from the germline V gene are SGHTA and FQGTGA. With V trimmed by 5 bases and J by 3 bases, 8 bases remained unmatched. DNA of the CDR3: TGTGCCAGCAGCCCGTCGACAGGGATAACAGATACGCAGTATTTT. Amino acid sequence: CASSPSTGITDTQYF.

CDR3 nucleotides: TGTGCCAGCAGCCCGACAGGGAACCCGACCTACGAGCAGTACTTC. Protein sequence: CASSPTGNPTYEQYF. This chain connects TRBV11-1 to TRBJ2-7; 7 bases are a match to TRBD1. The CDR3 extends over 15 amino acids. V dropped 5 bases and J dropped 2; count of bases not matched to a gene: 9. Germline V CDR1 and CDR2: SGHAT, FQDESV (reference sequence).

The genes are TRBV7-2 and TRBJ1-4, with 10 positions matching TRBD1. V was pared by 7 bases and J by 12 bases, with 11 bases of the junction left unmatched. CDR1 and CDR2 (germline): SGHTA, FQGNSA. The CDR3 is 14 residues long. CDR3 amino acids: CASTYPGTGVELFF. CDR3 sequence (DNA): TGTGCCAGCACCTACCCTGGGACAGGGGTTGAACTGTTTTTT.

CDR3 amino acids: CASGLRGRTDTQYF. The CDR3 DNA sequence: TGTGCTAGTGGTTTACGCGGGAGAACAGATACGCAGTATTTT. The chain has TRBV12-5 and TRBJ2-3, with TRBD2 identical over 7 bases. From germline, CDR1 is LGHNT and CDR2 FRNRAP. Trimming removed 3 bases from V and 3 bases from J; junction bases left unmatched: 3. The CDR3 runs 14 residues.

The genes are TRBV15 and TRBJ2-7; 12 bases are shared with TRBD1. V shed 6 bases and J 7 bases; nucleotides not matched to a gene: 7. This CDR3 is 14 amino acids long. Germline V gene lookup returns CDR1 LNHNV and CDR2 YYDKDF (reference sequence). The CDR3 here is CATRPGQGAREQYF. CDR3 DNA sequence: TGTGCCACCAGACCGGGACAGGGGGCAAGGGAGCAGTACTTC.

The chain employs TRBV7-8 and TRBJ2-7; TRBD2 agrees at 7 bases. The CDR3 totals 16 residues. Trimming took 5 bases from V and 3 from J; bases not matched to a gene: 13. CDR1 is SGHVS and CDR2 is FQNEAQ in the germline V gene. The DNA of the CDR3 is TGTGCCAGCAGCAGGTGGGGGGGTAACCGAAGCTACGAGCAGTACTTC. Amino acids: CASSRWGGNRSYEQYF.

Points on this clone: The same CDR3 arises from other DNA sequences in this sample as well. The chain recombines TRBV30 with TRBJ2-5; no reliable D call. Trimming removed 2 bases at V and 0 bases at J, with 7 bases between. The germline gives CDR1 GTSNPN, CDR2 SVGIG (reference sequence). The CDR3 runs to 13 residues. The CDR3 here is CAWSPGHQETQYF. In DNA, the CDR3 is TGTGCCTGGAGTCCGGGCCACCAAGAGACCCAGTACTTC.

This clone was recorded once. The DNA for the CDR3 is TGTGCCAGCAGTCCGGGGACCGCCGGGGAGCTGTTTTTT. Translation: CASSPGTAGELFF. The chain links TRBV6-5 to TRBJ2-2, with D perhaps TRBD1 or TRBD2 (5 bases each). Trimming pared 5 bases from V and 6 bases from J, leaving 10 bases between. Germline lookup yields CDR1 MNHEY and CDR2 SVGAGI. CDR3 length equals 13 residues.

This chain links TRBV30 with TRBJ2-7, with 8 bases aligning to TRBD1. There are 14 residues in the CDR3. V was pared by 4 bases and J by 6 bases, with 11 bases of the junction left unmatched. Germline V gene sequence: CDR1 GTSNPN, CDR2 SVGIG (reference sequence). The chain's CDR3 is CAWTQGQGLGEQYF. The CDR3 region has the DNA TGTGCCTGGACCCAAGGACAGGGATTGGGCGAGCAGTACTTC.

The chain links TRBV27 to TRBJ2-3; TRBD1 might be the D (5 bases). The CDR3 runs 15 residues. V was clipped by 2 bases and J by 1 base, with 10 bases between them. From germline, CDR1 is MNHEY and CDR2 SMNVEV (reference sequence). This CDR3 is CASSLGAAGTDTQYF. Written as DNA, the CDR3 is TGTGCCAGCAGTTTAGGGGCCGCAGGCACAGATACGCAGTATTTT.

The rearrangement joins TRBV19 to TRBJ2-1; the D gene is possibly TRBD2 (6 bases). The V end lost 5 bases, the J end lost 6 bases, and 11 bases lay between the germline ends. The length of the CDR3 is 13 residues. The V gene's germline CDR1 is LNHDA and CDR2 SQIVND (reference sequence). For the CDR3, the DNA is TGTGCCAGTAGTGCTGACGGGGGCAATGAGCAGTTCTTC. Amino acid sequence: CASSADGGNEQFF.

This clone was detected only once. The rearrangement links TRBV28 to TRBJ1-2; tentatively, D is TRBD1 (6 bases). Germline V gene data show CDR1 as MDHEN and CDR2 as SYDVKM. There are 14 residues in the CDR3. V dropped 3 bases and J dropped 2 bases, with 10 bases sitting between them. CDR3 sequence: CASSFLGGNYGYTF. In nucleotides, the CDR3 is TGTGCCAGCAGTTTCCTCGGGGGCAACTATGGCTACACCTTC.

V usage is TRBV19 and J usage is TRBJ1-5; 9 bases fit TRBD1. This CDR3 is 20 amino acids long. V lost 0 bases and J lost 5; bases outside the gene matches: 17. Germline V gene lookup returns CDR1 LNHDA and CDR2 SQIVND (reference sequence). The CDR3 region has the DNA TGTGCCAGTAGTATAGATCGGAGGCTACAGGGGGCGATTTATGATCAGCCCCAGCATTTT. It codes for CASSIDRRLQGAIYDQPQHF.

The CDR3 loop reads CATRDRGYEQYF. The CDR3 DNA is TGTGCCACCCGGGACAGGGGTTACGAGCAGTACTTC. This chain uses TRBV2 with TRBJ2-7; TRBD1 matches at 10 bases. CDR1 and CDR2 (germline): SNHLY, FYNNEI. After removal of 10 bases from V and 4 bases from J, the junction contained 4 bases not matched to a gene. The CDR3 consists of 12 residues.